This T cell receptor beta chain was sequenced for a study of blood T cell repertoires in COVID-19 (TCRdb year 2020). Context from the whole study: Collaborator samples came from the United States, Italy and Spain and covered acute and convalescent phases of COVID-19. The prospective study material was composed of cDNA or gDNA derived from T cells, B-cell-depleted T cells, or PBMCs. Samples were obtained from the ongoing ImmuneRACE study (first 160 participants) and from about 1,300 subjects provided by 6 global collaborators. Where available, HLA class I and class II types were taken from metadata supplied by the sample provider and were not determined by assay-based typing. The dataset comprised deeply sampled blood TCRbeta repertoires from subjects exposed to, actively infected with, or recovered from COVID-19. Nearly every sample came with metadata listing a de-identified subject ID, COVID-19 status, age in years and sex. The repertoires were made available in a free public database intended to serve as a resource for research on the immune response to SARS-CoV-2.

The germline V gene yields KGHSH for CDR1 and LQKENI for CDR2. The CDR3 numbers 14 residues from cysteine through phenylalanine. Solely the CDR3 DNA is kept, with 42 bases framed from the first base. V is pared back by 3 bases and J by 10 bases, with 13 bases lying between the germline termini. About this clone: Its antigen is still unknown. No base-level quality is on record; no much larger clone is a single base apart.

The research as a whole found: The quantity of clinical and demographic metadata differed by source and by participant and was supplied without curation.

TCRbeta CDR3 regions were amplified from genomic DNA using the immunoSEQ Assay, a bias-controlled multiplex PCR. In the original analysis: Nucleated cell counts per sample were estimated from amplification of reference gene primers within the assay. To quantify the absolute abundance of each unique TCRbeta CDR3 rearrangement, sequence reads were collapsed and filtered. Productive Simpson clonality was computed per sample as the square root of Simpson's diversity index over productive rearrangements. TCRdb obtained this table from immuneACCESS and retained in-frame rearrangements with V and J assigned. These tables miss some clones; where compared with another copy, unresolved V genes account for less than half of the shortfall, and the remainder is unexplained. The D gene and trimming were derived from the DNA, and the V and J assignments and clone size from that table. This sample lists approximately 230,000 clones; around 84% were detected once. 15% to 20% of the sample belongs to the ten largest clones.

The collaborating institutions used their own protocols to collect whole blood in K2EDTA tubes. For TCRbeta analysis, collaborators shipped samples as frozen whole blood, isolated PBMCs, or DNA extracted from either of those sample types. Here the chain combines TRBV18 and TRBJ1-6; the D gene cannot be named for sure. The sequence came from a man aged 25-40 years with active or convalescent COVID-19. Sequencing input: peripheral blood. In nucleotide form, the sequence is TGTGCCAGCTCACCGGAGGGATCGGGATCACCCCTCCACTTT. The translation is CASSPEGSGSPLHF.